These 29 T cell receptor beta chains share one sample of origin, sequenced in a study of shared clonotypes between healthy human individuals. Measured with immunoSEQ multiplex PCR; TCRdb has only the in-frame clones, and not every one. The table has about 380,000 clones, 90% to 97% seen once. The sample comprised memory CD8+ T cells sorted from blood. The sample's subset: CD45RO+ cells pooled with CCR7-negative TemRA cells. The source of these receptors is a man aged 25 to 40 in good health.

In its sample, this clone was seen once. The chain is built from TRBV5-4 and TRBJ2-5, with 7 bases fitting TRBD2. This CDR3 contains 14 residues. Losses at the gene ends were 5 bases for V and 5 bases for J; bases not matched to a gene: 9. Germline assignment: CDR1 SGHNT and CDR2 YYREEE (reference sequence). This CDR3 reads CASRDGGGLETQYF. CDR3 nucleotide sequence: TGTGCCAGCAGGGATGGGGGGGGTTTGGAGACCCAGTACTTC.

The chain couples TRBV2 to TRBJ2-5; D is perhaps TRBD2 (6 bases). The CDR3 is 13 residues long. Trimming took off 1 base at V and 3 bases at J, with 6 bases between the two ends. Germline V lookup: CDR1 SNHLY, CDR2 FYNNEI. CDR3 region: CASSEGLEETQYF. Here the CDR3 DNA reads TGTGCCAGCAGTGAAGGACTAGAAGAGACCCAGTACTTC.

The chain has TRBV10-2 and TRBJ2-7; D gene uncertain. The ends were cut back, 7 bases at V and 2 bases at J, with 12 bases in the middle. From germline, CDR1 is WSHSY and CDR2 SAAADI. The CDR3 length is 13 residues. The CDR3 nucleotides read TGCGCCAGCACACTATCTAGTACCTACGAGCAGTACTTC. This translates into CASTLSSTYEQYF.

V usage is TRBV11-1 and J usage is TRBJ1-6; D remains unclear. Trimming took 1 base from V and 7 from J, leaving 5 bases between them. The germline V gene has CDR1 SGHAT and CDR2 FQDESV (reference sequence). The CDR3 has 13 amino acids. CDR3 amino acids: CASSLEENSPLHF. As DNA, the CDR3 is TGTGCCAGCAGCTTAGAAGAAAATTCACCCCTCCACTTT.

The rearrangement links TRBV11-2 to TRBJ2-7; 7 nucleotides agree with TRBD2. The J segment lost 3 bases and the V segment lost 0 bases, leaving 5 bases of the junction unmatched. Germline V gene data show CDR1 as SGHAT and CDR2 as FQNNGV. This CDR3 is 15 amino acids long. The CDR3 bases are TGTGCCAGCAGCTTAGAAACTAGCGTATACTACGAGCAGTACTTC. Translating it yields CASSLETSVYYEQYF.

The chain employs TRBV4-1 and TRBJ2-7; D is uncertain. The germline gives CDR1 MGHRA, CDR2 YSYEKL. There are 12 residues in the CDR3. Trimming left V 0 bases short and J 6 bases short, with 6 bases between. The CDR3 nucleotides read TGCGCCAGCAGCCAAGATCAGTCCGAGCAGTACTTC. It specifies CASSQDQSEQYF.

V usage is TRBV5-5 and J usage is TRBJ1-2; maybe TRBD1 (5 bases). The CDR3 contains 13 residues. The germline V and J ends were trimmed by 0 bases and 5 bases, with 8 bases remaining between them. Germline V gene lookup returns CDR1 SGHKS and CDR2 YYEKEE (reference sequence). The CDR3 protein is CASSLGAGYGYTF. DNA of the CDR3: TGTGCCAGCAGCTTGGGGGCAGGGTATGGCTACACCTTC.

The V and J genes are TRBV28 and TRBJ1-2, with 9 bases identical to TRBD1. This CDR3 has 15 amino acids. Germline assignment: CDR1 MDHEN and CDR2 SYDVKM. The ends lost 6 bases at V and 6 bases at J; junction bases unmatched: 11. CDR3 DNA sequence: TGTGCCAGCAGGCTTTTACCCACAGGGGGCGATGGCTACACCTTC. This codes for CASRLLPTGGDGYTF.

CDR3 residues: CASSEARRRQNIQYF. The CDR3 bases are TGTGCCAGCAGTGAAGCGCGGAGGCGGCAAAACATTCAGTACTTC. The V gene is TRBV6-1, the J gene TRBJ2-4; tentative D call: TRBD2 (5 bases). Per the germline V gene, CDR1 is MNHNS and CDR2 is SASEGT. This CDR3 spans 15 amino acids. Trimming took 0 bases from V and 5 from J, leaving 11 bases between them.

The J gene is TRBJ1-4, the V gene TRBV28; D might be TRBD1 (5 bases). Between the trimmed V and J ends, which lost 5 bases and 5 bases, there was a span of 15 bases. This CDR3 is built from 15 residues. Germline loops: CDR1 MDHEN, CDR2 SYDVKM. For the CDR3, the DNA is TGTGCCAGCAGTCCCCCGGGACGGCTCAATGAAAAACTGTTTTTT. Protein: CASSPPGRLNEKLFF.

The genes are TRBV5-1 and TRBJ2-7, with 8 bases identical to TRBD1. Germline CDR1 and CDR2: SGHRS and YFSETQ. There are 14 residues in the CDR3. Germline trimming cut 7 bases from V and 3 bases from J; bases unmatched to any gene: 9. CDR3 coding DNA: TGCGCCAGCCGCGGAGGGGGGACAGGCTACGAGCAGTACTTC. It yields the protein CASRGGGTGYEQYF. Filled out from reference TRBV5-1 and TRBJ2-7, the complete variable domain reads KAGVTQTPRYLIKTRGQQVTLSCSPISGHRSVSWYQQTPGQGLQFLFEYFSETQRNKGNFPGRFSGRQFSNSRSEMNVSTLELGDSALYLCASRGGGTGYEQYFGPGTRLTVT.

The V gene is TRBV6-1, the J gene TRBJ1-5; TRBD1 is a possible D gene (5 bases). Between the trimmed V and J ends, which lost 3 bases and 9 bases, there was a span of 6 bases. The CDR3 is 11 amino acids. Germline V gene sequence: CDR1 MNHNS, CDR2 SASEGT. CDR3 sequence reads: CASSDRGPQHF. CDR3 sequence (DNA): TGTGCCAGCAGTGATAGGGGGCCCCAGCATTTT.

This clone was observed a single time. The chain is built from TRBV27 and TRBJ2-7, with 8 bases identical to TRBD1. CDR1 is MNHEY, CDR2 SMNVEV, per germline (reference sequence). The CDR3 sequence is 14 residues long. With V trimmed by 8 bases and J by 3 bases, 9 bases remained unmatched. The CDR3 DNA reads as TGTGCCAGCCAGGCCGGCACAGGGGGCTACGAGCAGTACTTC. It is translated as CASQAGTGGYEQYF.

This clone is a singleton in its sample. This chain links TRBV5-1 with TRBJ1-3; the match to TRBD1 covers 10 bases. J was trimmed by 1 base and V by 4 bases; bases with no gene match: 5. This CDR3 contains 16 residues. Germline CDR1 is SGHRS and CDR2 is YFSETQ. The CDR3 sequence: CASSVGQGGSGNTIYF. As DNA, the CDR3 is TGCGCCAGCAGCGTAGGACAGGGGGGATCTGGAAACACCATATATTTT.

The chain combines TRBV7-8 with TRBJ2-7; 9 bases agree with TRBD2. The CDR3 has 16 amino acids. The germline V gene encodes CDR1 SGHVS and CDR2 FQNEAQ. The V segment lost 1 base and the J segment 3 bases; nucleotides outside the gene matches: 7. CDR3 protein: CASSLGTAGGVYEQYF. Here the CDR3 DNA reads TGTGCCAGCAGCTTAGGTACAGCGGGAGGAGTCTACGAGCAGTACTTC. Variable domain in full (rest from reference TRBV7-8 and TRBJ2-7): GAGVSQSPRYKVAKRGQDVALRCDPISGHVSLFWYQQALGQGPEFLTYFQNEAQLDKSGLPSDRFFAERPEGSVSTLKIQRTQQEDSAVYLCASSLGTAGGVYEQYFGPGTRLTVT.

The chain combines TRBV19 with TRBJ2-7; 11 bases map to TRBD2. This CDR3 has 14 amino acids. The trim removed 2 bases at V and 4 bases at J, leaving 1 base unmatched. The germline CDR1 and CDR2 sequences are LNHDA and SQIVND (reference sequence). CDR3 protein: CASSILAGGYEQYF. The CDR3 DNA sequence: TGTGCCAGTAGTATACTAGCGGGAGGTTACGAGCAGTACTTC.

This chain links TRBV2 with TRBJ2-1, with D perhaps matching TRBD1 or TRBD2 (6 bases each). Germline V CDR1 and CDR2: SNHLY, FYNNEI. The V end lost 2 bases, the J end lost 6 bases, and 20 bases lay between the germline ends. There are 17 residues in the CDR3. CDR3 loop: CASSERGVVWGSNEQFF. Written as DNA, the CDR3 is TGTGCCAGCAGTGAAAGGGGGGTAGTGTGGGGCTCCAATGAGCAGTTCTTC.

CDR3 sequence: CSVERLSPSGPTYEQYF. The CDR3 DNA follows: TGCAGCGTTGAGAGGCTCAGCCCTAGCGGGCCAACCTACGAGCAGTACTTC. The genes are TRBV29-1 and TRBJ2-7; 8 bases line up with TRBD2. This CDR3 spans 17 amino acids. V dropped 3 bases and J dropped 2; count of bases not matched to a gene: 15. In germline, CDR1 is SQVTM, CDR2 ANQGSEA.

This chain links TRBV9 with TRBJ2-3; D is uncertain. The CDR3 spans 17 residues. Germline-derived CDR1 and CDR2 are SGDLS and YYNGEE. With 4 bases removed from V and 1 base from J, the gap between germline ends came to 19 bases. Written as DNA, the CDR3 is TGTGCCAGCAGCCCGGACGGTGGGCTTTATCGCACAGATACGCAGTATTTT. Translation: CASSPDGGLYRTDTQYF.

The chain has TRBV14 and TRBJ1-1; D gene uncertain. This CDR3 comprises 14 residues. Trimming left V 1 base short and J 0 bases short, with 6 bases between. CDR1 is SGHDN and CDR2 is FVKESK in the germline V gene. In nucleotides, the CDR3 is TGTGCCAGCAGCCAAGGCCGTTTGAACACTGAAGCTTTCTTT. Its protein is CASSQGRLNTEAFF. Full variable domain (remainder filled in from reference TRBV14 and TRBJ1-1): EAGVTQFPSHSVIEKGQTVTLRCDPISGHDNLYWYRRVMGKEIKFLLHFVKESKQDESGMPNNRFLAERTGGTYSTLKVQPAELEDSGVYFCASSQGRLNTEAFFGQGTRLTVV.

The chain carries TRBV6-5 and TRBJ2-1, with D possibly being TRBD1 (6 bases). The germline V gene has CDR1 MNHEY and CDR2 SVGAGI. The ends were cut back, 3 bases at V and 5 bases at J, with 17 bases in the middle. The CDR3 is 16 amino acids. CDR3 protein: CASSYRRQATNNEQFF. Here the CDR3 DNA reads TGTGCCAGCAGTTATCGTCGACAGGCCACGAACAATGAGCAGTTCTTC.

The rearrangement links TRBV5-1 to TRBJ2-7, with 10 nucleotides matching TRBD2. Germline CDR1 SGHRS, CDR2 YFSETQ. The CDR3 length is 15 residues. The V and J ends lost 4 bases and 3 bases, in that order; junction bases with no gene match: 7. In DNA, the CDR3 is TGCGCCAGCAGCACTCTAGCGGGAGAGGTCTACGAGCAGTACTTC. It yields the protein CASSTLAGEVYEQYF.

The J gene is TRBJ1-2, the V gene TRBV28, with D maybe TRBD1 (5 bases). The V and J ends lost 6 bases and 6 bases respectively, with 11 bases between them. Germline assignment: CDR1 MDHEN and CDR2 SYDVKM. The CDR3 has 12 residues. This CDR3 reads CASSLKGNGYTF. Here the CDR3 DNA reads TGTGCCAGCAGCCTCAAGGGGAATGGCTACACCTTC.

The chain uses TRBV27 and TRBJ2-7, with D unclear. Germline CDR1 reads MNHEY; CDR2 reads SMNVEV (reference sequence). The germline V and J ends were trimmed by 1 base and 4 bases, with 11 bases remaining between them. This CDR3 has 14 residues. The CDR3, as DNA: TGTGCCAGCAGTTTATATGGGAAAACATACGAGCAGTACTTC. Translating gives CASSLYGKTYEQYF.

The J gene is TRBJ2-5, the V gene TRBV25-1; D tentatively reads TRBD1 or TRBD2 (5 bases each). Trimming left V 7 bases short and J 0 bases short, with 9 bases between. The CDR3 runs 13 residues. Germline CDR1 and CDR2: MGHDK and SYGVNS. The CDR3 loop reads CASIWGNQETQYF. For the CDR3, the DNA is TGTGCCAGCATATGGGGGAACCAAGAGACCCAGTACTTC.

A note on this clone: The sample carries other DNA sequences with the same CDR3. The genes are TRBV4-1 and TRBJ2-1; D remains ambiguous. The V end lost 1 base, the J end lost 4 bases, and 5 bases lay between the germline ends. The germline CDR1 and CDR2 sequences are MGHRA and YSYEKL. The length of the CDR3 is 13 residues. The CDR3 DNA reads as TGCGCCAGCAGCCAAGGACAATACAATGAGCAGTTCTTC. Translation gives CASSQGQYNEQFF.

The chain has TRBV7-8 and TRBJ2-1, with 10 bases matching TRBD2. CDR3 length: 15 amino acids. The germline V gene has CDR1 SGHVS and CDR2 FQNEAQ. Trimming at V came to 1 base and at J to 7 bases, leaving 4 bases not matched to a gene. CDR3 DNA: TGTGCCAGCAGCTTAGATTCAGCGGGGGGGAATGAGCAGTTCTTC. Encoded protein: CASSLDSAGGNEQFF.

The genes are TRBV19 and TRBJ2-7, with 7 bases identical to TRBD2. The CDR3 sequence is 15 residues long. Germline V CDR1 and CDR2: LNHDA, SQIVND (reference sequence). V trimming: 3 bases; J trimming: 2 bases; junction bases outside the gene matches: 7. This CDR3 is CASSIGAGRPYEQYF. The CDR3, as DNA: TGTGCCAGTAGTATCGGAGCGGGGCGACCCTACGAGCAGTACTTC.

This chain links TRBV19 with TRBJ2-7; 8 bases are a match to TRBD1. The V gene's germline CDR1 is LNHDA and CDR2 SQIVND (reference sequence). The CDR3 loop spans 14 amino acids. The ends lost 3 bases at V and 5 bases at J; junction bases unmatched: 6. Here the CDR3 reads CASSMKQGGHEQYF. The CDR3 DNA follows: TGTGCCAGTAGTATGAAACAGGGGGGACACGAGCAGTACTTC. Drawing the rest from reference TRBV19 and TRBJ2-7, the complete variable domain is DGGITQSPKYLFRKEGQNVTLSCEQNLNHDAMYWYRQDPGQGLRLIYYSQIVNDFQKGDIAEGYSVSREKKESFPLTVTSAQKNPTAFYLCASSMKQGGHEQYFGPGTRLTVT.